The sequence of this T cell receptor beta chain was determined in a study of blood T cell repertoires in COVID-19. Study background: T cells, B-cell-depleted T cells, or PBMCs provided the cDNA or gDNA that served as material.

TCRdb's copy holds only in-frame clones and misses some; the assay was immunoSEQ multiplex PCR. The sample holds about 34,000 clones, 90% seen once. V shed 5 bases and J shed 7 bases, with 8 bases lying between them. Germline CDR1 SGHTA, CDR2 FQGTGA. The CDR3 totals 12 residues. The genes are TRBV7-3 and TRBJ2-2; D not certain. Sequencing input: peripheral blood. The source of this sequence is a man older than 75 with acute or convalescent COVID-19. The CDR3 region has the DNA TGTGCCAGCAGCCCCCCCGGCGGGGAGCTGTTTTTT. Its translation is CASSPPGGELFF. Looking up the rest from reference TRBV7-3 and TRBJ2-2 gives the full variable domain: GAGVSQTPSNKVTEKGKYVELRCDPISGHTALYWYRQSLGQGPEFLIYFQGTGAADDSGLPNDRFFAVRPEGSVSTLKIQRTERGDSAVYLCASSPPGGELFFGEGSRLTVL.